These 3 T cell receptor beta chains share one sample of origin, sequenced in a study of T cell repertoires in cytomegalovirus infection. From the reads, TCRdb called clonotypes with MiXCR, one entry per CDR3 protein. The data show 650,000 to 850,000 distinct CDR3 sequences, with about 29% seen just once and less than 15% held by the top ten. Their antigens remain unidentified. The sample here was cultured CD8+ T cells from PBMCs, taken from culture after CMV antigen stimulation. The receptors were gathered from a human donor in good health (CMV status not recorded). Some clones in this sample may be carry-over from other donors' samples.

This clonotype was seen at least ten times. The chain uses TRBV12-3 or TRBV12-4 and TRBJ1-5; D may be TRBD1 (6 bases). Trimming cost V 2 bases and J 4 bases, with 24 bases left between them. The CDR3 spans 19 residues. The CDR3 region has the DNA TGTGCCAGCAGTTTAATGACATCAGGGGAGAGGAAACTGAATCAGCCCCAGCATTTT. This encodes CASSLMTSGERKLNQPQHF.

This clonotype came up many times. DNA for the CDR3: TGTGCCAGCAGCTTAGGAGGGGGAGGGTACGAGCAGTACTTC. It is translated as CASSLGGGGYEQYF. V gene TRBV7-8 combines with J gene TRBJ2-7, with TRBD2 as a possible D gene (7 bases). The V end lost 1 base, the J end lost 4 bases, and 11 bases lay between the germline ends. The CDR3 spans 14 residues. Per the germline V gene, CDR1 is SGHVS and CDR2 is FQNEAQ.

This clonotype has just a few counts. The CDR3 sequence: CASRSTRVTLFGYGYTF. CDR3 nucleotide sequence: TGTGCCAGCAGATCAACTAGGGTTACCCTATTCGGCTATGGCTACACCTTC. The chain carries TRBV27 and TRBJ1-2, with unresolved D. V was clipped by 6 bases and J by 4 bases, with 24 bases between them. Germline loops: CDR1 MNHEY, CDR2 SMNVEV (reference sequence). The CDR3 loop spans 17 amino acids.